Listed here are 30 T cell receptor beta chains from one sample, sequenced in a study of cytomegalovirus exposure and HLA in healthy donors. Primers: 60 Vbeta forward and 13 Jbeta reverse. Profiled with immunoSEQ multiplex PCR; TCRdb holds only in-frame clones, not every one. This table holds some 150,000 clones, roughly a tenth found once. Sequenced material: PBMCs. The receptors here all came from a male donor in good health and CMV-seronegative.

This clone showed up just a few times. The gene calls are TRBV28 and TRBJ1-1, with a possible D match to TRBD1 (5 bases). Germline CDR1 MDHEN, CDR2 SYDVKM. The CDR3 has 16 amino acids. V shed 8 bases and J shed 4 bases, with 23 bases lying between them. As DNA, the CDR3 is TGTGCCAGCTCCTACCGAGGAGGGGCGGGGGGCACTGAAGCTTTCTTT. Its protein is CASSYRGGAGGTEAFF.

This chain connects TRBV7-8 to TRBJ2-7; D is unresolved. The length of the CDR3 is 13 residues. The V gene lost 1 base and the J gene lost 3 bases, with 7 bases spanning the gap. Germline values: CDR1 SGHVS, CDR2 FQNEAQ. CDR3: CASSLGHGYEQYF. CDR3 nucleotides: TGTGCCAGCAGCTTAGGTCACGGCTACGAGCAGTACTTC.

This sequence joins TRBV15 and TRBJ1-2; 7 bases agree with TRBD1. After removal of 8 bases from V and 4 bases from J, the junction contained 13 bases not matched to a gene. CDR1 is LNHNV and CDR2 is YYDKDF in the germline V gene (reference sequence). This CDR3 region has 15 residues. CDR3 bases: TGTGCCACCCGACAGGGAATATGGGCCAGCTATGGCTACACCTTC. Encoded protein: CATRQGIWASYGYTF. Combining the CDR3 with reference TRBV15 and TRBJ1-2 gives the whole variable domain DAMVIQNPRYQVTQFGKPVTLSCSQTLNHNVMYWYQQKSSQAPKLLFHYYDKDFNNEADTPDNFQSRRPNTSFCFLDIRSPGLGDTAMYLCATRQGIWASYGYTFGSGTRLTVV.

The chain uses TRBV4-3 and TRBJ2-1; 7 bases are a match to TRBD2. The trim removed 0 bases at V and 8 bases at J, leaving 13 bases unmatched. Germline V CDR1 and CDR2: LGHNA, YSLEER. CDR3 length equals 17 residues. The chain's CDR3 is CASSQDQAGGEGDEQFF. The CDR3 region has the DNA TGCGCCAGCAGCCAAGATCAGGCGGGCGGGGAGGGCGATGAGCAGTTCTTC.

With respect to this clone: Other DNA sequences of this sample code for an identical CDR3. The CDR3 sequence: CAWSVQGNQPQHF. CDR3 DNA sequence: TGTGCCTGGAGTGTACAGGGGAATCAGCCCCAGCATTTT. The chain joins TRBV30 to TRBJ1-5; 7 nucleotides line up with TRBD1. This CDR3 is 13 amino acids long. Trimming took 0 bases from V and 4 from J; bases not matched to a gene: 0. Germline-derived CDR1 and CDR2 are GTSNPN and SVGIG (reference sequence).

This clone showed up just a few times. The V gene is TRBV4-3, the J gene TRBJ1-5; D is ambiguous. The V end lost 0 bases, the J end lost 9 bases, and 12 bases lay between the germline ends. Germline V gives CDR1 LGHNA, CDR2 YSLEER. This CDR3 contains 14 residues. The CDR3 region is CASSQDRGGGPQHF. As DNA, the CDR3 is TGCGCCAGCAGCCAAGACCGGGGTGGAGGGCCCCAGCATTTT.

The chain employs TRBV27 and TRBJ1-4; 7 bases agree with TRBD1. Germline CDR1 and CDR2: MNHEY and SMNVEV (reference sequence). The CDR3 loop spans 14 amino acids. V shed 6 bases, J shed 6 bases, and the junction held 7 bases outside the gene matches. CDR3 sequence reads: CASRMGQPHEKLFF. CDR3 nucleotides: TGTGCCAGCAGGATGGGACAGCCCCATGAAAAACTGTTTTTT.

This clone was seen a handful of times. The gene calls are TRBV7-9 and TRBJ2-3, with D perhaps matching TRBD1 (6 bases). Per the germline V gene, CDR1 is SEHNR and CDR2 is FQNEAQ (reference sequence). The ends were cut back, 1 base at V and 0 bases at J, with 11 bases in the middle. This CDR3 region has 16 residues. DNA of the CDR3: TGTGCCAGCAGCTTAGTCCCGACAGGTAGCACAGATACGCAGTATTTT. Its translation is CASSLVPTGSTDTQYF.

This clone has a handful of counts. The V gene is TRBV18, the J gene TRBJ2-7; a weak D match, TRBD2 (6 bases). Between the trimmed V and J ends, which lost 0 bases and 0 bases, there was a span of 6 bases. CDR1 is KGHSH and CDR2 is LQKENI in the germline V gene. The CDR3 extends over 14 amino acids. The CDR3 sequence: CASSPPEGSYEQYF. The CDR3 nucleotides read TGTGCCAGCTCACCACCGGAGGGCTCCTACGAGCAGTACTTC.

This rearrangement joins TRBV7-9 to TRBJ2-3, with TRBD1 matching 9 bases. The CDR3 contains 15 residues. V lost 6 bases to trimming and J lost 4 bases; unmatched junction nucleotides: 8. Germline CDR1 is SEHNR and CDR2 is FQNEAQ (reference sequence). In nucleotides, the CDR3 is TGTGCCAGCAGGGCCCGGGACAGGGCGCCAGATACGCAGTATTTT. Its protein product is CASRARDRAPDTQYF.

The rearrangement links TRBV6-5 to TRBJ2-2; D is possibly TRBD1 (6 bases). There are 13 residues in the CDR3. The V end was cut by 2 bases, the J end by 6 bases, with 7 bases between. Germline CDR1 MNHEY, CDR2 SVGAGI. The CDR3 sequence: CASSYQGSGELFF. CDR3 sequence (DNA): TGTGCCAGCAGTTACCAGGGGTCCGGGGAGCTGTTTTTT.

This rearrangement joins TRBV27 to TRBJ1-1; no clear D. Germline values: CDR1 MNHEY, CDR2 SMNVEV (reference sequence). V was clipped by 0 bases and J by 6 bases, with 11 bases between them. The CDR3 has 14 amino acids. CDR3 in DNA: TGTGCCAGCAGTTTATCGATGATGGGCGCTGAAGCTTTCTTT. It codes for CASSLSMMGAEAFF.

This sequence joins TRBV7-2 and TRBJ2-1; 7 bases map to TRBD2. V dropped 5 bases and J dropped 7; count of bases not matched to a gene: 8. The length of the CDR3 is 14 residues. Germline V CDR1 and CDR2: SGHTA, FQGNSA. CDR3 in DNA: TGTGCCAGCAGCAAAAGGCGGGAGTCGAATGAGCAGTTCTTC. Its translation: CASSKRRESNEQFF.

The chain employs TRBV2 and TRBJ2-1; the D gene is possibly TRBD2 (5 bases). Germline CDR1 and CDR2: SNHLY and FYNNEI. V was shortened by 7 bases and J by 0 bases, with 10 bases between the two germline ends. This CDR3 contains 14 residues. The CDR3: CASNRLSSYNEQFF. The CDR3 region has the DNA TGTGCCAGCAACCGACTAAGCTCCTACAATGAGCAGTTCTTC.

The rearrangement uses TRBV27 and TRBJ1-2; TRBD1 is a possible D gene (5 bases). The CDR3 is made up of 15 amino acids. Germline values: CDR1 MNHEY, CDR2 SMNVEV (reference sequence). V was clipped by 2 bases and J by 4 bases, with 14 bases between them. CDR3 bases: TGTGCCAGCAGTTTAATTGGGGGGATCGGCTATGGCTACACCTTC. It is translated as CASSLIGGIGYGYTF.

V is TRBV27 and J is TRBJ2-1; 8 bases match TRBD2. With V trimmed by 0 bases and J by 4 bases, 11 bases remained unmatched. The CDR3 totals 18 residues. Per the germline V gene, CDR1 is MNHEY and CDR2 is SMNVEV (reference sequence). CDR3 coding DNA: TGTGCCAGCAGTTTATCGTTGAGCGGGAGACCCCCATACAATGAGCAGTTCTTC. As protein: CASSLSLSGRPPYNEQFF.

The chain combines TRBV7-8 with TRBJ1-1; D not resolved. CDR1 is SGHVS, CDR2 FQNEAQ, per germline. The CDR3 is made up of 17 amino acids. The V end lost 5 bases, the J end lost 5 bases, and 24 bases lay between the germline ends. The CDR3 loop is CASSPSTPVQSWTEAFF. CDR3 nucleotides: TGTGCCAGCAGCCCCTCGACACCGGTTCAAAGTTGGACTGAAGCTTTCTTT.

The chain couples TRBV5-1 to TRBJ2-7, with TRBD2 identical over 13 bases. The CDR3 runs 16 residues. V trimming: 1 base; J trimming: 6 bases; junction bases outside the gene matches: 7. Germline V CDR1 and CDR2: SGHRS, YFSETQ. CDR3 loop: CASSLRGLAGASEQYF. CDR3 nucleotide sequence: TGCGCCAGCAGCTTGAGAGGACTAGCGGGAGCTAGCGAGCAGTACTTC.

CDR3 nucleotide sequence: TGTGCCAGCAGCCGGGACAGGGTGTCTGGGGCCAACGTCCTGACTTTC. Its translation: CASSRDRVSGANVLTF. The chain links TRBV28 to TRBJ2-6, with 9 nucleotides matching TRBD1. The CDR3 totals 16 residues. CDR1 MDHEN and CDR2 SYDVKM come from the germline V gene. With 6 bases clipped from V and 1 base from J, the junction kept 4 bases outside the gene matches.

Concerning this clone itself: One junction end does not reproduce the germline sequence, and a read error may be involved. The V call is TRBV7-7, the J call TRBJ1-2, with D maybe TRBD1 (6 bases). Germline CDR1 is SSHAT and CDR2 is FNYEAQ (reference sequence). The CDR3 has 14 amino acids. The CDR3: CASSPRGHVNGYTF. The CDR3 region has the DNA TGTGCTAGCAGTCCTCGGGGACACGTGAATGGCTACACCTTC.

This clone was detected only a few times. Other DNA sequences in this specimen translate into the identical CDR3. The gene calls are TRBV4-3 and TRBJ1-6; 10 nucleotides align to TRBD1. Per germline, CDR1 LGHNA and CDR2 YSLEER. The CDR3 extends over 17 amino acids. The ends lost 1 base at V and 6 bases at J; junction bases unmatched: 6. CDR3 amino acids: CASSQGDRGPLNSPLHF. CDR3 sequence (DNA): TGCGCCAGCAGCCAAGGTGACAGGGGGCCGCTTAATTCACCCCTCCACTTT.

This clone appeared a few times. The rearrangement uses TRBV6-1 and TRBJ1-6, with 9 bases identical to TRBD1. In germline, CDR1 is MNHNS, CDR2 SASEGT. The V segment lost 5 bases and the J segment 7 bases; nucleotides outside the gene matches: 3. This CDR3 is built from 14 residues. The CDR3 reads CASSNRGLNSPLHF. CDR3 DNA: TGTGCCAGCAGTAACAGGGGGCTGAATTCACCCCTCCACTTT.

V and J are TRBV4-3 and TRBJ2-3, with TRBD2 as a possible D gene (6 bases). The CDR3 is 18 residues long. The germline V and J ends were trimmed by 1 base and 0 bases, with 17 bases remaining between them. Germline CDR1 and CDR2: LGHNA and YSLEER. The CDR3: CASSQGLGGTASTDTQYF. The CDR3 DNA follows: TGCGCCAGCAGCCAAGGCCTAGGAGGGACTGCTAGCACAGATACGCAGTATTTT.

This clone was seen a handful of times. The chain employs TRBV4-1 and TRBJ2-3, with a possible D match to TRBD2 (6 bases). Germline CDR1 and CDR2: MGHRA and YSYEKL. Trimming took off 6 bases at V and 1 base at J, with 11 bases between the two ends. The CDR3 contains 14 residues. As DNA, the CDR3 is TGCGCCAGCAGGAGGCGGGATGGCACAGATACGCAGTATTTT. Translated, it gives CASRRRDGTDTQYF.

This clone was seen a handful of times. The chain has TRBV28 and TRBJ2-3, with 7 bases fitting TRBD1. Germline V gives CDR1 MDHEN, CDR2 SYDVKM. This CDR3 comprises 14 residues. The V segment lost 6 bases and the J segment 4 bases; nucleotides outside the gene matches: 7. CDR3 DNA: TGTGCCAGCAGCCTGACAGGGCCGCCAGATACGCAGTATTTT. Its translation is CASSLTGPPDTQYF. Using reference TRBV28 and TRBJ2-3 for the parts outside the CDR3, the full variable domain is DVKVTQSSRYLVKRTGEKVFLECVQDMDHENMFWYRQDPGLGLRLIYFSYDVKMKEKGDIPEGYSVSREKKERFSLILESASTNQTSMYLCASSLTGPPDTQYFGPGTRLTVL.

The chain carries TRBV25-1 and TRBJ2-1, with TRBD1 matching 8 bases. The CDR3 length is 15 residues. Trimming cost V 2 bases and J 9 bases; bases outside gene matches: 9. The germline V gene encodes CDR1 MGHDK and CDR2 SYGVNS. The CDR3 region is CASSERGQGSSEQFF. The CDR3 DNA sequence: TGTGCCAGCAGTGAACGAGGACAGGGCTCGAGTGAGCAGTTCTTC.

This clone was counted only a few times. DNA of the CDR3: TGTGCCAGCAGTCCACGCCGGGGGAGTGAGTACTTC. Translating gives CASSPRRGSEYF. V usage is TRBV28 and J usage is TRBJ2-7; tentatively, D is TRBD2 (6 bases). Germline assignment: CDR1 MDHEN and CDR2 SYDVKM. The CDR3 spans 12 residues. Trimming stripped 5 bases from V and 11 bases from J, with 16 bases between.

Notes on this clone: An end of the junction differs from the germline gene, which may be a read error. This chain links TRBV2 with TRBJ1-1; D remains ambiguous. This CDR3 spans 11 amino acids. CDR1 is SNHLY, CDR2 FYNNEI, per germline. The CDR3 coding sequence is TGCAAAGTCGGGGAGAACACTGAAGCTTTCTTT. It yields the protein CKVGENTEAFF. Full variable domain (missing parts from reference TRBV2 and TRBJ1-1): EPEVTQTPSHQVTQMGQEVILRCVPISNHLYFYWYRQILGQKVEFLVSFYNNEISEKSEIFDDQFSVERPDGSNFTLKIRSTKLEDSAMYFCKVGENTEAFFGQGTRLTVV.

With regard to this clone: The conserved closing phenylalanine or tryptophan is absent in this CDR3, likely reflecting a read error. The J gene is TRBJ2-3, the V gene TRBV13; 11 bases align to TRBD2. There are 20 residues in the CDR3. CDR1 is PRHDT and CDR2 is FYEKMQ in the germline V gene (reference sequence). V gave up 5 bases and J gave up 8 bases; unmatched junction bases: 24. The CDR3 loop is CASSGTVGSGGALTAGTQYV. The CDR3 DNA reads as TGTGCCAGCAGCGGTACGGTCGGTAGCGGGGGGGCCTTAACGGCTGGTACGCAGTATGTT.

The chain recombines TRBV5-1 with TRBJ2-7; 11 nucleotides align to TRBD1. The trim removed 2 bases at V and 7 bases at J, leaving 5 bases unmatched. The CDR3 is 14 amino acids. The germline V gene encodes CDR1 SGHRS and CDR2 YFSETQ. The chain's CDR3 is CASSLGQGAEEQYF. The CDR3 DNA reads TGCGCCAGCAGCTTAGGACAGGGGGCTGAAGAGCAGTACTTC.